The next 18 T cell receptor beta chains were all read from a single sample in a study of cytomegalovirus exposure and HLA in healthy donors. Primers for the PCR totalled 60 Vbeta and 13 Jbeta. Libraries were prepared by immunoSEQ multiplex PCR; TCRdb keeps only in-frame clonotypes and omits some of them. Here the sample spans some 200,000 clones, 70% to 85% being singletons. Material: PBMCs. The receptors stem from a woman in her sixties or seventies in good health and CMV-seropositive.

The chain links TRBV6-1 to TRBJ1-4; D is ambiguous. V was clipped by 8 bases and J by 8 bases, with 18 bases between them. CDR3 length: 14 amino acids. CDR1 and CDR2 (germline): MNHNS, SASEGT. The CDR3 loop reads CASGGMAVKEKLFF. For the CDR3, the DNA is TGTGCCAGCGGCGGCATGGCGGTCAAGGAAAAACTGTTTTTT.

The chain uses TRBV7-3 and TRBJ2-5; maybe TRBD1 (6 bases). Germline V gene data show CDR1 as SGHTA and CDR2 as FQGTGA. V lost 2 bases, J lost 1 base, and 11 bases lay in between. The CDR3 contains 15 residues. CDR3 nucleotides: TGTGCCAGCAGCTTAGAAGGACAGCTCCAAGAGACCCAGTACTTC. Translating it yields CASSLEGQLQETQYF.

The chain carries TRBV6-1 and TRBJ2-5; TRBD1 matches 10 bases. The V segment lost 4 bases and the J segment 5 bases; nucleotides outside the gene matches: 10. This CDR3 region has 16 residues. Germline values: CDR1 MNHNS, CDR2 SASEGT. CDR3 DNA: TGTGCCAGCAGTGCCCGACAGGGGGCGGATTGGGAGACCCAGTACTTC. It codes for CASSARQGADWETQYF.

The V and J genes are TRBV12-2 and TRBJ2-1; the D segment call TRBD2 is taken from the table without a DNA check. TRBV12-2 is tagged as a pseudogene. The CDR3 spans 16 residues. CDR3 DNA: TGTGCAAGTCGCTTAGTGGTTAGCGGGAGTTTCAATGAGCAGTTCTTC. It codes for CASRLVVSGSFNEQFF.

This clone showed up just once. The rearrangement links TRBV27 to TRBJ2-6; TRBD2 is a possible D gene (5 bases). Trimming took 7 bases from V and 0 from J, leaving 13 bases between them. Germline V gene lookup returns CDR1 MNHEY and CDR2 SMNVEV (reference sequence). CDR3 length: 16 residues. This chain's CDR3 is CASTAGIHSGANVLTF. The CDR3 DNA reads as TGTGCCAGCACCGCCGGGATCCACTCTGGGGCCAACGTCCTGACTTTC.

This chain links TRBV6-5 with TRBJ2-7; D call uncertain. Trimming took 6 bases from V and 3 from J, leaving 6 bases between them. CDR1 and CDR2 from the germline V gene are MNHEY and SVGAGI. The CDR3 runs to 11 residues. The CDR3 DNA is TGTGCCAGCAGAAACAACTACGAGCAGTACTTC. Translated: CASRNNYEQYF.

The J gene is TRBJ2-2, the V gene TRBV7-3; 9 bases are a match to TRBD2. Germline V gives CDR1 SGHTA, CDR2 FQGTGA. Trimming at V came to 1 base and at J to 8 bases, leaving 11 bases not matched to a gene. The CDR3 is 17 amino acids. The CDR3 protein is CASSLRASSGADGELFF. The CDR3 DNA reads TGTGCCAGCAGCTTAAGGGCGTCTAGCGGGGCGGATGGGGAGCTGTTTTTT.

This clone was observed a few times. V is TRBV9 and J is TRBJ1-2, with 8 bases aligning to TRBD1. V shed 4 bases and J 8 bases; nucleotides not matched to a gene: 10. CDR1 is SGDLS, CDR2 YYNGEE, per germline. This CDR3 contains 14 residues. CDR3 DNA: TGTGCCAGCAGCTATGGACAGGGATCGGAAGGCTACACCTTC. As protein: CASSYGQGSEGYTF.

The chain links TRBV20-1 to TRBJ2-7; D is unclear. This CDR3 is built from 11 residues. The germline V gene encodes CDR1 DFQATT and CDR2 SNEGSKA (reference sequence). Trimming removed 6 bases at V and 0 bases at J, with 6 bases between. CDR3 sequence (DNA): TGCAGTGCCTTTAACTCCTACGAGCAGTACTTC. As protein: CSAFNSYEQYF.

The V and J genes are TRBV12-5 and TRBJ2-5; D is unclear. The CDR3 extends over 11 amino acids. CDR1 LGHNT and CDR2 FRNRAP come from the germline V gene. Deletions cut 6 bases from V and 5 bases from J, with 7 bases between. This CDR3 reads CASGPGETQYF. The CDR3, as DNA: TGTGCTAGTGGCCCCGGGGAGACCCAGTACTTC.

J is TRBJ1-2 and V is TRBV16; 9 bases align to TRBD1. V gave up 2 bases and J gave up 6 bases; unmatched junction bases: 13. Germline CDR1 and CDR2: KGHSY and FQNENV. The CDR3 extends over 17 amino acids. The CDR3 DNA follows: TGTGCCAGCAGCCAACCAACCGGGGGACAGGGACGGAATGGCTACACCTTC. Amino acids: CASSQPTGGQGRNGYTF. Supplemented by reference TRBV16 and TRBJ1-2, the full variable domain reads GEEVAQTPKHLVRGEGQKAKLYCAPIKGHSYVFWYQQVLKNEFKFLISFQNENVFDETGMPKERFSAKCLPNSPCSLEIQATKLEDSAVYFCASSQPTGGQGRNGYTFGSGTRLTVV.

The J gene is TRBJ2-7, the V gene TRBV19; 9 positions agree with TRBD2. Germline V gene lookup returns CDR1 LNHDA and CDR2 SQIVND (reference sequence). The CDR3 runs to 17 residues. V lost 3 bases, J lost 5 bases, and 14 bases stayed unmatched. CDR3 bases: TGTGCCAGTAGTATGACATTCCTTCTAGCGGGGTTTGACGAGCAGTACTTC. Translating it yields CASSMTFLLAGFDEQYF.

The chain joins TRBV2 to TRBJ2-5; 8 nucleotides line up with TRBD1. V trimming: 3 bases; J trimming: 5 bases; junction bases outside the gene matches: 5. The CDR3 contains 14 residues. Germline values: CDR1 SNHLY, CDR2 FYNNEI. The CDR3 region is CASSDQGAGETQYF. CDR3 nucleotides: TGTGCCAGCAGTGACCAGGGGGCAGGGGAGACCCAGTACTTC.

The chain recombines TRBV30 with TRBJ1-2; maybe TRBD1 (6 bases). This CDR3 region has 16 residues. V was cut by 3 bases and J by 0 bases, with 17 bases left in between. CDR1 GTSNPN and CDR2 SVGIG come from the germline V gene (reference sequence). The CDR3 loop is CAWSTLRGASNYGYTF. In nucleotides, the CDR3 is TGTGCCTGGAGCACCCTCAGGGGCGCTTCTAACTATGGCTACACCTTC. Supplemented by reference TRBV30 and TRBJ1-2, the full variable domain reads SQTIHQWPATLVQPVGSPLSLECTVEGTSNPNLYWYRQAAGRGLQLLFYSVGIGQISSEVPQNLSASRPQDRQFILSSKKLLLSDSGFYLCAWSTLRGASNYGYTFGSGTRLTVV.

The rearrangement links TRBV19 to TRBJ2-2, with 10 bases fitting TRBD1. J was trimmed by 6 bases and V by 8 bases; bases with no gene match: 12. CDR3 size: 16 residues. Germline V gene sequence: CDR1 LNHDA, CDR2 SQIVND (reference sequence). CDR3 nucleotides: TGTGCCAGTGGTTCGCGGTGGGGACAGGGGCCCGGGGAGCTGTTTTTT. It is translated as CASGSRWGQGPGELFF.

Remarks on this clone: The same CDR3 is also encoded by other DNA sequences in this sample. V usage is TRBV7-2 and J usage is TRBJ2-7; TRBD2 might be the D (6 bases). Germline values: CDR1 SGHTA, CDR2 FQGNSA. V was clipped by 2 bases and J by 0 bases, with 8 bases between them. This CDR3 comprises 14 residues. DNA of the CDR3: TGTGCCAGCAGCTTAAGCGGGTCCTCCTACGAGCAGTACTTC. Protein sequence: CASSLSGSSYEQYF.

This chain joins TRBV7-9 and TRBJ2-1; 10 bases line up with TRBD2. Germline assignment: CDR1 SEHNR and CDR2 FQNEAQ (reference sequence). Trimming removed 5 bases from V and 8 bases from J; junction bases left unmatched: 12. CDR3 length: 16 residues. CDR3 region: CASSILLAGAGDEQFF. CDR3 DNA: TGTGCCAGCAGCATCCTCCTAGCGGGAGCCGGGGATGAGCAGTTCTTC.

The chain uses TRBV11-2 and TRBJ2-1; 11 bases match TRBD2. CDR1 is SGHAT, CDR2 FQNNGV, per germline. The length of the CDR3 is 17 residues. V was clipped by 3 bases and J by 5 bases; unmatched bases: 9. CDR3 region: CASSLESLAGGNNEQFF. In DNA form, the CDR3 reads TGTGCCAGCAGCTTGGAAAGCCTAGCGGGAGGTAACAATGAGCAGTTCTTC.